This passage covers 21 T cell receptor beta chains from one sample sequenced in a study of T cells in localized non-small cell lung cancer. The assay was immunoSEQ multiplex PCR, and TCRdb's table has in-frame clones only and misses some. The data contain about 26,000 clones, around 93% of them seen just once; the ten biggest clones take up roughly 4.1%. This specimen consisted of peripheral blood, obtained before any cancer treatment. These receptors all stem from a female donor older than 55 with stage II squamous cell lung carcinoma.

The chain employs TRBV6-6 and TRBJ1-2; D not certain. CDR3 length: 16 amino acids. The V end lost 4 bases, the J end lost 5 bases, and 20 bases lay between the germline ends. Germline CDR1 is MNHNY and CDR2 is SVGAGI (reference sequence). CDR3 DNA: TGTGCCAGCAGTTCCCTAACCGGGTCTACCGGGTATGGCTACACCTTC. Amino acids: CASSSLTGSTGYGYTF.

The gene calls are TRBV11-2 and TRBJ1-1; 7 bases line up with TRBD1. CDR3 length: 14 residues. Trimming took 7 bases from V and 3 from J; bases not matched to a gene: 8. Per the germline V gene, CDR1 is SGHAT and CDR2 is FQNNGV. For the CDR3, the DNA is TGTGCCAGCACCTTTAACCAGGGGGACACTGAAGCTTTCTTT. It yields the protein CASTFNQGDTEAFF.

CDR3 in DNA: TGTGCCAGCACCCCGGAGGAGGATTTAACCGGCTACGAGCAGTACTTC. Protein product: CASTPEEDLTGYEQYF. The gene calls are TRBV2 and TRBJ2-7, with D possibly being TRBD2 (5 bases). In germline, CDR1 is SNHLY, CDR2 FYNNEI. This CDR3 is built from 16 residues. Trimming removed 7 bases from V and 3 bases from J, with 22 bases in between.

V and J are TRBV30 and TRBJ2-1, with D maybe TRBD2 (6 bases). This CDR3 is 16 amino acids long. Germline-derived CDR1 and CDR2 are GTSNPN and SVGIG (reference sequence). V dropped 0 bases and J dropped 1 base, with 13 bases sitting between them. In DNA, the CDR3 is TGTGCCTGGAGTGTACTCGCTAGCGCATCCTACAATGAGCAGTTCTTC. Protein: CAWSVLASASYNEQFF.

The V call is TRBV5-1, the J call TRBJ2-7; TRBD1 agrees at 10 bases. This CDR3 is built from 15 residues. The V gene's germline CDR1 is SGHRS and CDR2 YFSETQ. The ends lost 4 bases at V and 3 bases at J; junction bases unmatched: 7. CDR3 DNA: TGCGCCAGCAGCCCAGCAGGACAGGGGGGCTACGAGCAGTACTTC. Amino acid sequence: CASSPAGQGGYEQYF.

The V call is TRBV19, the J call TRBJ2-1, with D possibly being TRBD2 (6 bases). The V and J ends lost 5 bases and 7 bases respectively, with 12 bases between them. The germline V gene has CDR1 LNHDA and CDR2 SQIVND (reference sequence). CDR3 length: 13 residues. The CDR3 coding sequence is TGTGCCAGTAGTTTGCGAGGAGGGAATGAGCAGTTCTTC. It yields the protein CASSLRGGNEQFF.

A single count supports this clone. The CDR3 nucleotides read TGCGCCAGCAGTGAATCCGGGAGTCCTGAGCAGTTCTTC. Its protein is CASSESGSPEQFF. The rearrangement uses TRBV10-1 and TRBJ2-1, with a tentative D call TRBD2 (6 bases). The germline V gene has CDR1 WNHNN and CDR2 SYGVQD (reference sequence). Trimming pared 3 bases from V and 9 bases from J, leaving 12 bases between. The CDR3 length is 13 residues.

The chain is built from TRBV6-1 and TRBJ1-6; possibly TRBD1 for D (5 bases). The CDR3 extends over 13 amino acids. V lost 6 bases, J lost 10 bases, and 13 bases lay in between. CDR1 and CDR2 (germline): MNHNS, SASEGT. The CDR3 spells CASSARVGSPLHF. As DNA, the CDR3 is TGTGCCAGCAGCGCCAGGGTTGGGTCACCCCTCCACTTT.

The chain carries TRBV5-5 and TRBJ2-7; D is unclear. The ends were cut back, 1 base at V and 2 bases at J, with 7 bases in the middle. Germline CDR1 and CDR2: SGHKS and YYEKEE (reference sequence). This CDR3 contains 13 residues. The CDR3 protein is CASSLHQPYEQYF. As DNA, the CDR3 is TGTGCCAGCAGCTTGCACCAACCCTACGAGCAGTACTTC.

The V call is TRBV5-6, the J call TRBJ1-1, with D perhaps TRBD1 (5 bases). CDR3 size: 13 residues. The germline V and J ends were trimmed by 4 bases and 5 bases, with 12 bases remaining between them. Germline values: CDR1 SGHDT, CDR2 YYEEEE. CDR3 sequence (DNA): TGTGCCAGCAGCGCCCTGAGGGGAACTGAAGCTTTCTTT. Its translation is CASSALRGTEAFF.

V is TRBV29-1 and J is TRBJ1-4; D uncertain. V gave up 0 bases and J gave up 0 bases, with 2 bases separating them. The CDR3 contains 13 residues. From germline, CDR1 is SQVTM and CDR2 ANQGSEA. DNA of the CDR3: TGCAGCGTTGAAGATGCAACTAATGAAAAACTGTTTTTT. Translating gives CSVEDATNEKLFF. The whole variable domain, filled in from reference TRBV29-1 and TRBJ1-4, reads SAVISQKPSRDICQRGTSLTIQCQVDSQVTMMFWYRQQPGQSLTLIATANQGSEATYESGFVIDKFPISRPNLTFSTLTVSNMSPEDSSIYLCSVEDATNEKLFFGSGTQLSVL.

Only a few counts were recorded for this clone. J is TRBJ1-1 and V is TRBV2; D is unresolved. The germline V gene encodes CDR1 SNHLY and CDR2 FYNNEI. This CDR3 contains 15 residues. With 7 bases removed from V and 0 bases from J, the gap between germline ends came to 15 bases. CDR3: CASTYGTRVNTEAFF. CDR3 coding DNA: TGTGCCAGCACTTACGGAACGAGGGTGAACACTGAAGCTTTCTTT.

This clone was seen a single time. The V and J genes are TRBV5-1 and TRBJ2-1; D is unresolved. Germline V gene data show CDR1 as SGHRS and CDR2 as YFSETQ. This CDR3 spans 12 amino acids. Trimming shortened V by 1 base and J by 4 bases, and 3 bases separated the two germline ends. This CDR3 is CASSLLYNEQFF. For the CDR3, the DNA is TGCGCCAGCAGCTTGCTTTACAATGAGCAGTTCTTC.

The chain joins TRBV5-1 to TRBJ1-2, with 7 bases fitting TRBD1. Trimming took 2 bases from V and 7 from J; bases not matched to a gene: 8. The CDR3 runs to 14 residues. Germline V gene sequence: CDR1 SGHRS, CDR2 YFSETQ. The chain's CDR3 is CASSFTGDEGGYTF. The CDR3 coding sequence is TGCGCCAGCAGCTTTACAGGGGATGAGGGTGGCTACACCTTC.

This clone was seen just once. This chain links TRBV2 with TRBJ2-7, with D maybe TRBD1 (6 bases). This CDR3 has 13 residues. The V end was cut by 6 bases, the J end by 4 bases, with 13 bases between. Germline-derived CDR1 and CDR2 are SNHLY and FYNNEI. CDR3 residues: CASREQGRYEQYF. CDR3 DNA: TGTGCCAGCAGAGAACAGGGACGGTACGAGCAGTACTTC.

The chain combines TRBV28 with TRBJ1-1; no clear D. The V end lost 8 bases, the J end lost 3 bases, and 13 bases lay between the germline ends. The CDR3 sequence is 13 residues long. Germline V CDR1 and CDR2: MDHEN, SYDVKM. The CDR3: CASLTQIYTEAFF. DNA for the CDR3: TGTGCCAGCCTGACACAAATATACACTGAAGCTTTCTTT.

The gene calls are TRBV6-5 and TRBJ2-7; D may be TRBD1 or TRBD2 (6 bases each). Germline V gives CDR1 MNHEY, CDR2 SVGAGI. V lost 6 bases and J lost 2, with 14 bases in between. The CDR3 is 14 amino acids. DNA of the CDR3: TGTGCCAGCAGACCCTCCGGGGGCCCCTACGAGCAGTACTTC. Translation: CASRPSGGPYEQYF.

This rearrangement joins TRBV7-3 to TRBJ1-1; D may be TRBD1 (6 bases). Trimming pared 4 bases from V and 5 bases from J, leaving 11 bases between. Germline lookup yields CDR1 SGHTA and CDR2 FQGTGA. The CDR3 runs 13 residues. CDR3 sequence: CASSWGQGTEAFF. The CDR3, as DNA: TGTGCCAGCAGCTGGGGGCAGGGTACTGAAGCTTTCTTT.

The J gene is TRBJ1-2, the V gene TRBV9; D is unresolved. Germline CDR1 and CDR2: SGDLS and YYNGEE. V gave up 5 bases and J gave up 4 bases, with 18 bases separating them. The CDR3 has 15 amino acids. CDR3 region: CASRKDGGISYGYTF. CDR3 nucleotide sequence: TGTGCCAGCAGAAAGGATGGCGGGATCTCCTATGGCTACACCTTC.

The rearrangement uses TRBV5-1 and TRBJ1-3; unclear D gene. This CDR3 comprises 15 residues. Germline V gives CDR1 SGHRS, CDR2 YFSETQ. V lost 3 bases and J lost 1, with 11 bases in between. The CDR3 nucleotides are TGCGCCAGCAGCTCTAATACGGGATCTGGAAACACCATATATTTT. Its protein product is CASSSNTGSGNTIYF.

CDR3 in DNA: TGCGCCAGCAGCCCCGGACAGTCCTACAATGAGCAGTTCTTC. This encodes CASSPGQSYNEQFF. The rearrangement links TRBV4-1 to TRBJ2-1, with a tentative D call TRBD1 (6 bases). The CDR3 runs 14 residues. Per germline, CDR1 MGHRA and CDR2 YSYEKL. The V and J ends lost 4 bases and 1 base respectively, with 8 bases between them.